Listed below are T cell receptor beta chains from one sample, sequenced in a study of shared clonotypes between healthy human individuals. Data came from immunoSEQ multiplex PCR; TCRdb stores just in-frame clones and leaves some out. The sample contains about 2.1 million clones, under 95% of which appear only once. Sequenced sample: naive CD8+ T cells from PBMCs. The source is a young man in good health. Some clones in this sample may be carry-over from other donors' samples. CDR3s include the opening cysteine and the closing phenylalanine or tryptophan.

TRBV10-3,CAIRDGSSYEQYF
TRBV28,CASSGSNRQGPYEQYF
TRBV4-1,CASSQDGRLAGEKLF
TRBV4-3,CASSQDLAGGFYNEQFF
TRBV11-2,CASSTGQTYEQYF
TRBV27,CASRIAGTSSYNEQFF
TRBV15,CATSRGGNEQFF
TRBV27,CASSFLTGVPDTQYF
TRBV7-9,CASSSPRENTGELFF
TRBV19,CASSSRGLDTQYF
TRBV9,CASSKGSYNEQFF
TRBV2,CASRDTRYNEQFF
TRBV9,CASSVAWAGHQTSTDTQYF
TRBV4-1,CASSQVAGGASEQYF
TRBV29-1,CSVASGQGNYGYTF
TRBV13,CASSLAGVNEKLFF
TRBV27,CAWRLGQGDQETQYF
TRBV27,CASSLLGGGASGTHNEQFF
TRBV6-5,CASRLGTASSYEQYF
TRBV9,CASSLLGKGYGGELFF
TRBV5-6,CASSLMNTEAFF
TRBV28,CASSSFSSDTAYEQYF
TRBV9,CASSVDGGGNGETQYF
TRBV28,CASSNPGGFGNTIYF
TRBV27,CASSLGGYGSYEQYF
TRBV28,CASSFSTESGYTF
TRBV28,CASSPTSSRSHNEQFF
TRBV2,CASHPGPRTDTQYF
TRBV28,CASSFEDNNQPQHF
TRBV9,CASSVGWANQETQYF
TRBV19,CASSITSSPDQPQHF
TRBV7-8,CATQPVASGRGEQYF
TRBV9,CASSPDRGLRNQPQHF
TRBV2,CASSDRVSSYEQYF
TRBV19,CASSIGGGSNEQFF
TRBV7-9,CASSPATPEQFF
TRBV27,CASSYQGLGGPTDF
TRBV5-1,CASSWSETGGWDTQYF
TRBV30,CAWSSFIPYGYTF
TRBV7-9,CASSTTWASGLYEQYF
TRBV4-1,CASSQDISEETQYF
TRBV4-3,CASSRGLAGRTGELFF
TRBV5-1,CASSLALGFYEQYF
TRBV7-8,CASSWVTSGRANGQFF
TRBV6-6,CASAGLSTDTQYF